A single sample gave rise to the 4 T cell receptor beta chains below, sequenced in a study of T cell changes during pregnancy in multiple sclerosis. This table comes from immunoSEQ multiplex PCR, and its TCRdb copy is limited to in-frame clones, with some not included. Of approximately 70,000 clones listed, around 90% are singletons. The sequencing here drew on peripheral blood, taken in the second trimester of pregnancy. The receptors stem from a female donor in good health, enrolled as a control in a pregnancy study.

This clone was seen once. J is TRBJ1-1 and V is TRBV4-1, with D tentatively TRBD1 (6 bases). Germline lookup yields CDR1 MGHRA and CDR2 YSYEKL. This CDR3 spans 14 amino acids. V lost 1 base, J lost 5 bases, and 11 bases lay in between. The CDR3: CASSQVGDKTEAFF. CDR3 bases: TGCGCCAGCAGCCAAGTGGGGGACAAGACTGAAGCTTTCTTT.

This clone was seen just once. The chain uses TRBV27 and TRBJ2-1, with a weak D call TRBD1 (6 bases). V was clipped by 7 bases and J by 7 bases, with 23 bases between them. This CDR3 has 16 amino acids. Germline assignment: CDR1 MNHEY and CDR2 SMNVEV (reference sequence). In DNA form, the CDR3 reads TGTGCCAGCACCGGAAGGGGGTCCAGGGAGTGGAATGAGCAGTTCTTC. This gives the protein CASTGRGSREWNEQFF.

The chain couples TRBV4-1 to TRBJ1-2, with D perhaps matching TRBD1 (5 bases). V lost 1 base and J lost 1, with 10 bases in between. The germline gives CDR1 MGHRA, CDR2 YSYEKL. The CDR3 runs to 15 residues. Here the CDR3 DNA reads TGCGCCAGCAGCCAAGGAAGGGGTGGTAACTATGGCTACACCTTC. Encoded protein: CASSQGRGGNYGYTF.

This chain connects TRBV9 to TRBJ2-2, with 8 bases aligning to TRBD2. With V trimmed by 7 bases and J by 7 bases, 3 bases remained unmatched. This CDR3 spans 12 amino acids. Germline V CDR1 and CDR2: SGDLS, YYNGEE. CDR3 region: CASGSGNGELFF. CDR3 DNA sequence: TGTGCCAGCGGTAGCGGGAACGGGGAGCTGTTTTTT.